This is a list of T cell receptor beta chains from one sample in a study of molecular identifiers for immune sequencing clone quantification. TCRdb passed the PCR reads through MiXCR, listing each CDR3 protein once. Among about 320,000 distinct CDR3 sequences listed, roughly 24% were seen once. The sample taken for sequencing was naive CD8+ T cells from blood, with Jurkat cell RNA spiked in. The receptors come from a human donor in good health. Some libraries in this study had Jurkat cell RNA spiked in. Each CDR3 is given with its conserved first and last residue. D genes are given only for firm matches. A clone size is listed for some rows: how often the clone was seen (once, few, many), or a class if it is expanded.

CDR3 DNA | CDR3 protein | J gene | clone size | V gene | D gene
TGTGCCAGCGGGCTGGAGCAGTACTTC | CASGLEQYF | TRBJ2-7 | many | TRBV28 | NA
TGTGCCAGCAGTTTAGCCCAGCGGCTCCAAGAGACCCAGTACTTC | CASSLAQRLQETQYF | TRBJ2-5 | few | TRBV28 | NA
TGTGCCAGCACCGGGTTGAAGCGCACAGATACGCAGTATTTT | CASTGLKRTDTQYF | TRBJ2-3 | few | TRBV6-6 | NA
TGTGCCAGCAGCAGGGGACTACTAGCGGGGGACTACACAGATACGCAGTATTTT | CASSRGLLAGDYTDTQYF | TRBJ2-3 | NA | TRBV7-2 | TRBD2
TGTGCCAGCAGCTTATTCACCACATCAGAGGACACTGAAGCTTTCTTT | CASSLFTTSEDTEAFF | TRBJ1-1 | NA | TRBV28 | NA
TGTGCCAGTAGTATAGTTTCGGCAGCAGGCTACACCTTC | CASSIVSAAGYTF | TRBJ1-2 | many | TRBV19 | NA
TGCGCCAGCAGCTCAAACCCCCCGGGAGGGCACGGCACAGATACGCAGTATTTT | CASSSNPPGGHGTDTQYF | TRBJ2-3 | many | TRBV5-1 | TRBD2
TGTGCCACCAGTGATCGGACTAGCGGGGGTGTAGGTGAGCAGTTCTTC | CATSDRTSGGVGEQFF | TRBJ2-1 | many | TRBV24-1 | TRBD2
TGTGCCAGCAGCCATGACGAGACCCAGTACTTC | CASSHDETQYF | TRBJ2-5 | many | TRBV13 | NA
TGCGCCAGCAGTCCCAGGATGGAGCCTGAAGCTTTCTTT | CASSPRMEPEAFF | TRBJ1-1 | NA | TRBV10-2 | NA
TGTGCCAGTAGTCCTTACACGGATTCACCCCTCCACTTT | CASSPYTDSPLHF | TRBJ1-6 | NA | TRBV19 | NA
TGTGCCAGCAGCGGCCAACTAGAGAACCAAGAGACCCAGTACTTC | CASSGQLENQETQYF | TRBJ2-5 | many | TRBV27 | NA
TGTGCCAGCAGGTCTAGCGGGGGGGCCACCGGGGAGCTGTTTTTT | CASRSSGGATGELFF | TRBJ2-2 | few | TRBV27 | TRBD2
TGTGCCAGCAGCTTTGGGGGCGGGGGGGCTTACGAGCAGTACTTC | CASSFGGGGAYEQYF | TRBJ2-7 | NA | TRBV11-2 | TRBD2
TGCGCCAGCAGCCCGGACGGACAGGGACAACACTCTGGGGCCAACGTCCTGACTTTC | CASSPDGQGQHSGANVLTF | TRBJ2-6 | NA | TRBV4-3 | TRBD1
TGTGCCAGCAGCTTAGGGGCGGGTTGGACGGATACGCAGTATTTT | CASSLGAGWTDTQYF | TRBJ2-3 | many | TRBV7-2 | NA
TGTGCCAGCAGTTTTCGGACTAGCGGTACAGATACGCAGTATTTT | CASSFRTSGTDTQYF | TRBJ2-3 | NA | TRBV27 | TRBD2
TGTGCCAGCAGCTGGGAGCGGACCCCTGAAGCTTTCTTT | CASSWERTPEAFF | TRBJ1-1 | few | TRBV5-3 | NA
TGTGCCAGCAGCTTAGTTCAGGGGGCCAACACTGAAGCTTTCTTT | CASSLVQGANTEAFF | TRBJ1-1 | many | TRBV11-2 | TRBD1
TGTGCCAGCAGCGCAGGGGACCTCGAGCAGTACTTC | CASSAGDLEQYF | TRBJ2-7 | many | TRBV28 | NA
TGTGCCAGCAGCCTCTGGGGAGGGGGCATCACCGGGGAGCTGTTTTTT | CASSLWGGGITGELFF | TRBJ2-2 | many | TRBV9 | NA
TGTGCCAGCAGTAAACAGGCCTCGGGGACCCAGTACTTC | CASSKQASGTQYF | TRBJ2-5 | many | TRBV12-3/TRBV12-4 | NA
TGTGCCAGGAGGGAGTTGGCAGAGACCCAGTACTTC | CARRELAETQYF | TRBJ2-5 | few | TRBV2 | NA
TGTGCCAGCACCCCGGATGGGGGTTCTGAAGCTTTCTTT | CASTPDGGSEAFF | TRBJ1-1 | many | TRBV7-9 | NA
TGTGCCAGCACCCACCCCGGACAGGTGGGTCAGCCCCAGCATTTT | CASTHPGQVGQPQHF | TRBJ1-5 | many | TRBV6-9 | TRBD1
TGTGCCAGCAGTTCGCCGGGACTCGAGGACGAGCAGTACTTC | CASSSPGLEDEQYF | TRBJ2-7 | many | TRBV27 | NA
TGTGCCAGCAGCGCAAGGAGAGGGGGCAGCACAGATACGCAGTATTTT | CASSARRGGSTDTQYF | TRBJ2-3 | few | TRBV11-2 | TRBD1
TGTGCCAGCAGCCACCCAGGGGGAGAACCTGAAGCTTTCTTT | CASSHPGGEPEAFF | TRBJ1-1 | NA | TRBV3-1 | TRBD1